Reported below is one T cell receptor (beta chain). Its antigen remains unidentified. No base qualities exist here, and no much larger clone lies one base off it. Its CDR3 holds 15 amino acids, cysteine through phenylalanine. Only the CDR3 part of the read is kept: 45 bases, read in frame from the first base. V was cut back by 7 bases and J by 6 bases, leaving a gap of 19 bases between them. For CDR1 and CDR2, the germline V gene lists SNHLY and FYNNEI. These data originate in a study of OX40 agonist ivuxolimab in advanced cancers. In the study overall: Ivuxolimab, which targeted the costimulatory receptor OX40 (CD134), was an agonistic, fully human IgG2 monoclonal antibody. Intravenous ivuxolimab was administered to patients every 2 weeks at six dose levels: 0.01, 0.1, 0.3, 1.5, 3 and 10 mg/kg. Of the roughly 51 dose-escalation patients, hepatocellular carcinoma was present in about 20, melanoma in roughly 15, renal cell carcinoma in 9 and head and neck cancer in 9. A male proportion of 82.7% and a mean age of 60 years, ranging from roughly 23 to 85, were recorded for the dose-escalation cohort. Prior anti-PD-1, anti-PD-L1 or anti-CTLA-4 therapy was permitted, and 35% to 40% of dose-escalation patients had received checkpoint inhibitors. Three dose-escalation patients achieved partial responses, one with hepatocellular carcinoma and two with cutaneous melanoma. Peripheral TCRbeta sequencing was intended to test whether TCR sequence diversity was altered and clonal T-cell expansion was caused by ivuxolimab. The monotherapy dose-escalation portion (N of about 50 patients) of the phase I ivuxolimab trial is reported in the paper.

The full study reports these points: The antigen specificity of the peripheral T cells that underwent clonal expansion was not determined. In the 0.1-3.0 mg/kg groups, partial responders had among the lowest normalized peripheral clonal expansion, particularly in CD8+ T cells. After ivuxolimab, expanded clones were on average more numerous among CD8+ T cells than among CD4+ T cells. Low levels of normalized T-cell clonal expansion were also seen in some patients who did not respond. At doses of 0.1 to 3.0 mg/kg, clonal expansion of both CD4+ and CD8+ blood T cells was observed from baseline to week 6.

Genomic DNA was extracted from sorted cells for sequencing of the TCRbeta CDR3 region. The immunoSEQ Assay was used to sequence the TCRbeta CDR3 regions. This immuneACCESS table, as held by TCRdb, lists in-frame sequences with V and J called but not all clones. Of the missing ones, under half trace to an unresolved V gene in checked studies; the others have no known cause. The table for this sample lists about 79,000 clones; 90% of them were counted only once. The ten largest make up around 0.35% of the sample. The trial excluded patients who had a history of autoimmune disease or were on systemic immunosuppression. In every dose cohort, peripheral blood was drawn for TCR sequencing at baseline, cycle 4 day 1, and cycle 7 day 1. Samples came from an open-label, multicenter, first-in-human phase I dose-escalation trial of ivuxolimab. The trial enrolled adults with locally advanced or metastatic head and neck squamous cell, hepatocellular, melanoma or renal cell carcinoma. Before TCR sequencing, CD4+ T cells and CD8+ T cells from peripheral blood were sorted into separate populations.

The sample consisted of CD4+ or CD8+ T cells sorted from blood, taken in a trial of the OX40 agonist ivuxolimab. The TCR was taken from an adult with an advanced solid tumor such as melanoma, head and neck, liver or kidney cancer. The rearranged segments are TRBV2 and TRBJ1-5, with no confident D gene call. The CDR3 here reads CASTTGPKAAQPQHF. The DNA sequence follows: TGTGCCAGCACTACGGGTCCTAAGGCGGCTCAGCCCCAGCATTTT.